The clone carrying this T cell receptor beta chain was counted only a few times. The antigen is unknown. The sample belongs to a study of T cell repertoires in cytomegalovirus infection. The germline V gene encodes CDR1 SEHNR and CDR2 FQNEAQ (reference sequence). V lost 0 bases to trimming and J lost 6 bases, with 9 bases between them. This CDR3 contains 13 residues. TCRdb called the reads again in MiXCR, with one record for every CDR3 protein. The sample consists of under 90,000 distinct CDR3 sequences, more than 40% of them appearing once. This clonotype was obtained from a human donor in good health (CMV status not recorded). Some clones in this sample may be carry-over from other donors' samples. The specimen was CD8+ T cells from cultured PBMCs, collected from culture after CMV antigen stimulation. V usage is TRBV7-9 and J usage is TRBJ2-7, with D possibly matching TRBD2 (6 bases). DNA of the CDR3: TGTGCCAGCAGCTTAGCGCCCGGGGGCGAGCAGTACTTC. This codes for CASSLAPGGEQYF.